This is a list of T cell receptor beta chains from one sample in a study of blood T cells in healthy people across ages. One entry per CDR3 protein results from TCRdb running MiXCR on the 5' RACE reads. Among around 520,000 distinct CDR3 sequences listed, roughly a quarter were seen once. The sample was also reused in another study, on T cells of mothers and their children.

The source material was blood. The receptors here all came from a boy aged 2-9 years in good health. Both conserved end residues are part of each CDR3. Fields, in order: V gene, J gene, D gene, clone size, CDR3 protein, CDR3 DNA. A D gene is named only where the DNA matches it firmly. Size tells how often a clone was seen (once, few, many) or the class of an expanded clone, and some rows leave it out.

>TRBV3-1|TRBJ1-4|TRBD1|NA
CASSRTDRANNEKLFF
TGTGCCAGCAGCCGAACGGACAGGGCAAATAATGAAAAACTGTTTTTT
>TRBV29-1|TRBJ2-3|NA|NA
CSVELGADTQYF
TGCAGCGTTGAACTGGGGGCAGATACGCAGTATTTT
>TRBV30|TRBJ2-4|NA|NA
CAWHPPGTAKNIQYF
TGTGCCTGGCATCCTCCAGGGACGGCCAAAAACATTCAGTACTTC
>TRBV30|TRBJ2-3|TRBD2|NA
CAWSGLAGVLDTQYF
TGTGCCTGGAGTGGTCTAGCGGGAGTTTTGGATACGCAGTATTTT
>TRBV25-1|TRBJ2-7|TRBD1|many
CASSETGTAYEQYF
TGTGCCAGCAGTGAGACCGGGACAGCCTACGAGCAGTACTTC
>TRBV5-5|TRBJ1-5|TRBD1|NA
CASSAGQASNQPQHF
TGTGCCAGCAGCGCTGGACAGGCATCTAATCAGCCCCAGCATTTT
>TRBV12-3/TRBV12-4|TRBJ2-7|TRBD2|NA
CASSLSGGLSEQYF
TGTGCCAGCAGTCTTAGCGGGGGGCTTAGCGAGCAGTACTTC
>TRBV6-6|TRBJ2-2|NA|few
CASSFLGQGTAGERLF
TGTGCCAGCAGTTTCCTCGGACAAGGAACCGCCGGGGAGCGTCTTTTT
>TRBV12-1|TRBJ1-1|NA|NA
CASSFGKRGNTEAFF
TGTGCCAGCAGCTTTGGAAAACGGGGGAACACTGAAGCTTTCTTT
>TRBV9|TRBJ1-2|NA|many
CASSVDWRDNYGYTF
TGTGCCAGCAGCGTAGATTGGAGGGATAACTATGGCTACACCTTC
>TRBV3-1|TRBJ2-7|NA|NA
CASSQESHEQYF
TGTGCCAGCAGCCAAGAGTCCCACGAGCAGTACTTC
>TRBV3-1|TRBJ1-5|NA|NA
CASSPTGDANQPQHF
TGTGCCAGCAGCCCTACGGGGGACGCCAATCAGCCCCAGCATTTT
>TRBV7-8|TRBJ2-1|NA|NA
CASSLEVGARDEQFF
TGTGCCAGCAGCTTAGAGGTAGGGGCCCGTGATGAGCAGTTCTTC
>TRBV14|TRBJ2-3|TRBD2|NA
CASSRLPGLAVGDTQYF
TGTGCCAGCAGCCGACTTCCGGGACTAGCGGTTGGAGATACGCAGTATTTT
>TRBV27|TRBJ2-1|NA|NA
CASSSTLYNEQFF
TGTGCCAGCAGTTCGACTCTGTACAATGAGCAGTTCTTC
>TRBV20-1|TRBJ1-3|NA|few
CSARAGFGNTIYF
TGCAGTGCTAGGGCGGGGTTTGGAAACACCATATATTTT
>TRBV7-2|TRBJ1-5|NA|few
CASSPQANQPQHF
TGTGCCAGCAGCCCACAGGCTAATCAGCCCCAGCATTTT
>TRBV29-1|TRBJ2-5|NA|few
CSVGLSWASLQETQYF
TGCAGCGTTGGATTATCTTGGGCTAGCCTTCAAGAGACCCAGTACTTC
>TRBV4-3|TRBJ2-3|NA|NA
CASSQGPPRIPDTQYF
TGCGCCAGCAGCCAAGGCCCCCCCCGCATCCCAGATACGCAGTATTTT
>TRBV27|TRBJ2-7|NA|NA
CASSATEYEQYF
TGTGCCAGCAGTGCGACAGAGTACGAGCAGTACTTC
>TRBV5-1|TRBJ2-7|NA|few
CASSLAPGRSHEQYF
TGCGCCAGCAGCTTGGCCCCCGGGAGAAGCCACGAGCAGTACTTC
>TRBV27|TRBJ2-1|TRBD2|few
CASSLSTSARYNEQFF
TGTGCCAGCAGTTTATCAACTAGCGCTCGGTACAATGAGCAGTTCTTC
>TRBV6-6|TRBJ1-4|NA|few
CASSYRGNNEKLFF
TGTGCCAGCAGTTACCGGGGGAATAATGAAAAACTGTTTTTT
>TRBV6-6|TRBJ1-6|NA|few
CASSYRQGQSPLHF
TGTGCCAGCAGTTACCGCCAGGGTCAATCACCCCTCCACTTT
>TRBV12-3/TRBV12-4|TRBJ2-3|NA|NA
CASSPGLSTDAQYF
TGTGCCAGCAGCCCGGGACTTAGCACAGATGCGCAGTATTTT
>TRBV18|TRBJ1-3|NA|NA
CASSPGTENSGNTIYF
TGTGCCAGCTCACCTGGGACGGAGAACTCTGGAAACACCATATATTTT
>TRBV20-1|TRBJ2-3|NA|NA
CSATRGTDTQYF
TGCAGTGCGACCCGGGGCACAGATACGCAGTATTTT
>TRBV7-9|TRBJ1-4|TRBD1|few
CASSFRDRAYEKLFF
TGTGCCAGCAGCTTCCGGGACAGGGCTTATGAAAAACTGTTTTTT
>TRBV9|TRBJ2-3|TRBD2|NA
CASSPRTSGTGDTQYF
TGTGCCAGCAGCCCTCGGACTAGCGGAACGGGAGATACGCAGTATTTT
>TRBV28|TRBJ2-2|NA|NA
CASSLDSSNTGELFF
TGTGCCAGCAGTTTAGATAGCTCGAACACCGGGGAGCTGTTTTTT
>TRBV6-1|TRBJ1-2|NA|few
CASSDWGDGYTF
TGTGCCAGCAGTGATTGGGGGGATGGCTACACCTTC